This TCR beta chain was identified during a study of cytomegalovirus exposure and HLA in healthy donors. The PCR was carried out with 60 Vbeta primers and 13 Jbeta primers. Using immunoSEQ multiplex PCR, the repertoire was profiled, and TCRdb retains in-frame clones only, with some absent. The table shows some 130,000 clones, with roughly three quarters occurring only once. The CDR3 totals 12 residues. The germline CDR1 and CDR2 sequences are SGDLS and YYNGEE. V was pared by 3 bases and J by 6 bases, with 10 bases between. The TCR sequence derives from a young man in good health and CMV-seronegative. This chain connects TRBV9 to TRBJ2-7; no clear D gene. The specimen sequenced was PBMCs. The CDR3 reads CASSADSGEQYF. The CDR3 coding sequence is TGTGCCAGCAGCGCCGACTCGGGCGAGCAGTACTTC.